This record looks at one T cell receptor beta chain sequence and its context. The data originate from a study of OX40 agonist ivuxolimab in advanced cancers. Some clones are missing from TCRdb's copy, which holds only in-frame ones; the method was immunoSEQ multiplex PCR. The profile shows tens of thousands of clones, 85% to 95% of them singletons. In germline, CDR1 is SGDLS, CDR2 YYNGEE. The CDR3 is 13 amino acids. V was cut by 3 bases and J by 6 bases, with 10 bases left in between. The clonotype originates from an adult with an advanced solid tumor such as melanoma, head and neck, liver or kidney cancer. The sequences come from CD4+ or CD8+ T cells sorted from blood, collected in a trial of the OX40 agonist ivuxolimab. The chain combines TRBV9 with TRBJ2-1, with a weak D call TRBD2 (5 bases). The CDR3 region has the DNA TGTGCCAGCAGCGCCTCGAGCGGCAATGAGCAGTTCTTC. Translated: CASSASSGNEQFF. Variable domain in full (rest from reference TRBV9 and TRBJ2-1): DSGVTQTPKHLITATGQRVTLRCSPRSGDLSVYWYQQSLDQGLQFLIQYYNGEERAKGNILERFSAQQFPDLHSELNLSSLELGDSALYFCASSASSGNEQFFGPGTRLTVL.